This T cell receptor beta chain comes out of a study of blood T cell repertoires in COVID-19. Study as a whole: Sites in the United States, Italy and Spain provided acute and convalescent COVID-19 samples.

Looked up from germline, CDR1 is SNHLY and CDR2 is FYNNEI. CDR3 length equals 14 residues. The V and J ends lost 6 bases and 2 bases respectively, with 13 bases between them. Participants, about 18 to 90 years old, spanned 25 or so US areas. All recovered Cohort 3 donors got two negative PCRs, got clearance, or saw symptom resolution. How the authors handled the data: Amplifying reference gene primers gave estimates of nucleated cell counts. Data came from immunoSEQ multiplex PCR; TCRdb stores just in-frame clones and leaves some out. That table supplies the V and J calls and clone size; D and trimming were determined from the DNA. Of a few hundred thousand clones in the sample, under 95% are singletons; the top ten hold approximately 17%.

The sample taken for sequencing was PBMCs or T cells enriched from blood (not recorded which). The chain is built from TRBV2 and TRBJ1-1; D is ambiguous. The TCR was taken from a woman aged 25 to 39 who had recovered from COVID-19. CDR3 coding DNA: TGTGCCAGCAGCGATTTAGGCGGAAACACTGAAGCTTTCTTT. It yields the protein CASSDLGGNTEAFF.